The following is a T cell receptor beta chain sequence with its context. Its specificity is unknown. The CDR3 is cut off 3 residues early in the read; its end comes from the germline J gene. Only in-frame clones appear in the TCRdb table, and some are missing; sequencing was by immunoSEQ multiplex PCR. Reported are about 39,000 clones; the ten largest clones contain approximately 4.8%. This CDR3 contains 20 residues. V shed 0 bases, J shed 5 bases, and the junction held 13 bases outside the gene matches. Per germline, CDR1 SGHRS and CDR2 YFSETQ. The sample is drawn from a study of T cells in women clearing cervical HPV infection. Overall study: Donors had HPV16-related CIN3 or worse; 2 had invasive cancer. Controls were women whose single incident HPV16 infection cleared within 12 months without precancer or cancer.

General study points: It is unknown whether associations predate infection; no effector/memory or HPV-specific sorting.

The TCR sequence derives from a woman aged 18 to 75 with a cervical HPV16 infection that either progressed to CIN3+ or cleared (not recorded which). The J gene is TRBJ2-1, the V gene TRBV5-1; TRBD2 matches 14 bases. The sequenced sample was blood buffy coat. CDR3 amino acids: CASSLARTSGGQLGHNEQFF. The CDR3 DNA, read in part, is TGCGCCAGCAGCTTGGCGAGGACTAGCGGGGGGCAACTCGGACACAATGAG.